The clone carrying this T cell receptor beta chain was seen a handful of times. Antigen specificity is unknown. Measured with immunoSEQ multiplex PCR; TCRdb has only the in-frame clones, and not every one. The sample contains under 150,000 clones, about 92% of which appear only once. Germline CDR1 MDHEN, CDR2 SYDVKM. V lost 7 bases, J lost 6 bases, and 22 bases lay in between. The CDR3 sequence is 15 residues long. These data originate in a study of T cell responses to AZD1222 COVID-19 vaccine. General observations from the study: Two doses of AZD1222 preceded a rise in Spike-specific TCR breadth and depth. Targeting of unmutated variant regions was reportedly seen in nearly half of spike-specific TCRs. Repertoires were collected only later (after the peak T cell response had occurred). Mapped onto spike, vaccine-associated CD4 TCRs spanned it and were dominant at 160-218 and 743-854.

Sequenced material: peripheral blood, taken on day 0 of AZD1222 vaccination. This rearrangement joins TRBV28 to TRBJ2-7, with D perhaps matching TRBD1 (6 bases). The TCR was taken from an adult in good health. Here the CDR3 reads CASTMRGQGDIEQYF. The DNA for the CDR3 is TGTGCCAGCACCATGAGAGGGCAAGGGGACATCGAGCAGTACTTC. The full variable domain, its missing parts supplied by reference TRBV28 and TRBJ2-7, is DVKVTQSSRYLVKRTGEKVFLECVQDMDHENMFWYRQDPGLGLRLIYFSYDVKMKEKGDIPEGYSVSREKKERFSLILESASTNQTSMYLCASTMRGQGDIEQYFGPGTRLTVT.